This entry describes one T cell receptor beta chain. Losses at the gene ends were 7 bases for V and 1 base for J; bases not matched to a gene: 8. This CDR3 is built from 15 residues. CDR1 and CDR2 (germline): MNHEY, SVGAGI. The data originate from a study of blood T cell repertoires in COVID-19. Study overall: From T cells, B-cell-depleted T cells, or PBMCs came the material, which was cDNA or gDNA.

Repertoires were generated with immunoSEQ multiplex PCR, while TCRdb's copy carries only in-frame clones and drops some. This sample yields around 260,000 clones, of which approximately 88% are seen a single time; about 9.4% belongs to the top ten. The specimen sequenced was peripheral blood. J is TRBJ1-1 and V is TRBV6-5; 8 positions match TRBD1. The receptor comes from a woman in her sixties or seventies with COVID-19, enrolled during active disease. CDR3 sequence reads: CASTPRGLSNTEAFF. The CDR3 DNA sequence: TGTGCCAGCACCCCCAGGGGGCTGTCGAACACTGAAGCTTTCTTT.